The rows below give T cell receptor beta chains drawn from one sample of a study of Ad26.COV2.S vaccination and SARS-CoV-2 variants. TCRdb keeps only in-frame clones here, not all; method: immunoSEQ multiplex PCR. The data show some 270,000 clones, around 90% seen once. The sample in question was peripheral blood, obtained in a trial of Ad26.COV2.S vaccine versus placebo. The source of these receptors is a person aged 18-60 years who received the Ad26.COV2.S COVID-19 vaccine or a placebo. CDR3s include the opening cysteine and the closing phenylalanine or tryptophan. Each record gives: D gene, CDR3 length, J gene, V gene, clone size, CDR3 protein, CDR3 DNA. The D gene is left open where the match is weak. Some rows mark clone size as missing; the rest say once, few, many or name a class of expanded clone.

D: .; length: 13; J: TRBJ1-5; V: TRBV7-2; size: few; CDR3: CASSLDKGQPQHF; DNA: TGTGCCAGCAGCTTAGACAAGGGACAGCCCCAGCATTTT
D: TRBD1; length: 15; J: TRBJ2-6; V: TRBV27; size: .; CDR3: CASSPSRTGGHVLTF; DNA: TGTGCCAGCAGTCCCTCCCGGACAGGGGGGCACGTCCTGACTTTC
D: .; length: 15; J: TRBJ2-2; V: TRBV7-3; size: .; CDR3: CASSPLKGNTGELFF; DNA: TGTGCCAGCAGCCCCTTGAAAGGGAACACCGGGGAGCTGTTTTTT
D: .; length: 13; J: TRBJ2-7; V: TRBV6-5; size: once; CDR3: CASSKAGNYEQYF; DNA: TGTGCCAGCAGCAAGGCGGGGAACTACGAGCAGTACTTC
D: TRBD1; length: 15; J: TRBJ1-5; V: TRBV6-2/TRBV6-3; size: few; CDR3: CASSKTGGRNQPQHF; DNA: TGTGCCAGCAGTAAGACAGGGGGGCGCAATCAGCCCCAGCATTTT
D: TRBD1; length: 15; J: TRBJ2-4; V: TRBV7-2; size: .; CDR3: CASSSRQGPAYIQYF; DNA: TGTGCCAGCAGCTCCCGACAGGGCCCGGCGTACATTCAGTACTTC
D: .; length: 15; J: TRBJ2-5; V: TRBV9; size: .; CDR3: CASSIRSGRQETQYF; DNA: TGTGCCAGCAGCATAAGATCGGGACGGCAAGAGACCCAGTACTTC
D: .; length: 14; J: TRBJ1-2; V: TRBV25-1; size: .; CDR3: CASSELTGSYGYTF; DNA: TGTGCCAGCAGTGAATTAACAGGGAGCTATGGCTACACCTTC
D: .; length: 13; J: TRBJ2-3; V: TRBV7-9; size: .; CDR3: CASSLGRRDTQYF; DNA: TGTGCCAGCAGCTTAGGCCGGCGGGATACGCAGTATTTT
D: .; length: 13; J: TRBJ2-1; V: TRBV9; size: .; CDR3: CASSVDPNNEQFF; DNA: TGTGCCAGCAGCGTAGACCCGAACAATGAGCAGTTCTTC
D: TRBD1; length: 16; J: TRBJ1-2; V: TRBV6-5; size: .; CDR3: CASSYSGRGRNYGYTF; DNA: TGTGCCAGCAGTTACTCCGGGAGGGGGCGGAACTATGGCTACACCTTC
D: TRBD1; length: 16; J: TRBJ1-4; V: TRBV7-9; size: .; CDR3: CASSIGQAATNEKLFF; DNA: TGTGCCAGCAGCATAGGACAGGCAGCAACTAATGAAAAACTGTTTTTT
D: .; length: 12; J: TRBJ2-5; V: TRBV5-1; size: .; CDR3: CASSLLGETQYF; DNA: TGCGCCAGCAGCTTGTTGGGCGAGACCCAGTACTTC
D: .; length: 15; J: TRBJ1-1; V: TRBV28; size: .; CDR3: CASRPGQLIHTEAFF; DNA: TGTGCCAGCAGACCGGGGCAACTAATTCACACTGAAGCTTTCTTT
D: .; length: 15; J: TRBJ2-3; V: TRBV11-3; size: .; CDR3: CASSLLGVSTDTQYF; DNA: TGTGCCAGCAGCTTATTGGGCGTTAGCACAGATACGCAGTATTTT
D: .; length: 18; J: TRBJ2-1; V: TRBV11-2; size: .; CDR3: CASSLDWVGRGKGNEQFF; DNA: TGTGCCAGCAGCTTAGATTGGGTTGGCAGGGGTAAAGGAAATGAGCAGTTCTTC
D: .; length: 14; J: TRBJ2-7; V: TRBV27; size: .; CDR3: CASRPDHPPYEQYF; DNA: TGTGCCAGCAGACCGGACCATCCCCCCTACGAGCAGTACTTC
D: .; length: 16; J: TRBJ1-1; V: TRBV18; size: .; CDR3: CASSPPGAVRNTEAFF; DNA: TGTGCCAGCTCACCGCCCGGGGCAGTGAGGAACACTGAAGCTTTCTTT
D: .; length: 14; J: TRBJ2-1; V: TRBV30; size: .; CDR3: CAWTKVKGGLRQFF; DNA: TGTGCCTGGACTAAAGTCAAAGGGGGGCTCCGGCAGTTCTTC
D: .; length: 14; J: TRBJ2-1; V: TRBV10-3; size: .; CDR3: CAISEDFSYNEQFF; DNA: TGTGCCATCAGTGAGGACTTCTCCTACAATGAGCAGTTCTTC
D: .; length: 16; J: TRBJ2-1; V: TRBV7-3; size: .; CDR3: CASSSQPPHSYNEQFF; DNA: TGTGCCAGCAGCTCACAGCCTCCCCACTCCTACAATGAGCAGTTCTTC
D: .; length: 15; J: TRBJ2-6; V: TRBV19; size: .; CDR3: CASSTPNSGANVLTF; DNA: TGTGCCAGTAGTACCCCTAACTCTGGGGCCAACGTCCTGACTTTC
D: .; length: 15; J: TRBJ1-1; V: TRBV2; size: .; CDR3: CASSAQKRLNTEAFF; DNA: TGTGCCAGCAGTGCCCAGAAAAGGTTGAACACTGAAGCTTTCTTT
D: TRBD1; length: 15; J: TRBJ2-3; V: TRBV15; size: .; CDR3: CATSRDGQGTNTQYF; DNA: TGTGCCACCAGCAGAGATGGACAGGGAACCAATACGCAGTATTTT
D: .; length: 14; J: TRBJ1-2; V: TRBV19; size: .; CDR3: CASTRGGSNYGYTF; DNA: TGTGCCAGTACCCGGGGAGGGAGTAATTATGGCTACACCTTC
D: .; length: 16; J: TRBJ1-2; V: TRBV6-1; size: .; CDR3: CASSEGPNAGVYGYTF; DNA: TGTGCCAGCAGTGAAGGGCCCAACGCGGGCGTCTATGGCTACACCTTC
D: .; length: 16; J: TRBJ1-1; V: TRBV21-1; size: .; CDR3: CASSPPVGSGDTEAFF; DNA: TGTGCTAGCAGCCCCCCGGTCGGGTCGGGGGACACTGAAGCTTTCTTT
D: .; length: 12; J: TRBJ1-2; V: TRBV4-2; size: few; CDR3: CASSRHLLGYTF; DNA: TGTGCCAGCAGTCGACACCTTTTGGGCTACACCTTC
D: TRBD1; length: 14; J: TRBJ2-7; V: TRBV9; size: .; CDR3: CASSFRDSSYEQYF; DNA: TGTGCCAGCAGCTTCCGGGACAGTTCCTACGAGCAGTACTTC
D: TRBD2; length: 13; J: TRBJ2-3; V: TRBV30; size: once; CDR3: CAWSGLAGDTQYF; DNA: TGTGCCTGGAGTGGCCTAGCGGGAGATACGCAGTATTTT
D: .; length: 15; J: TRBJ2-6; V: TRBV6-5; size: .; CDR3: CASRIRVSGANVLTF; DNA: TGTGCCAGCAGGATCAGGGTTTCTGGGGCCAACGTCCTGACTTTC
D: TRBD1; length: 16; J: TRBJ1-2; V: TRBV5-1; size: many; CDR3: CASSEQYPGGNYGYTF; DNA: TGCGCCAGCAGCGAACAGTACCCAGGGGGCAACTATGGCTACACCTTC
D: TRBD1; length: 12; J: TRBJ1-1; V: TRBV6-5; size: .; CDR3: CASSLGQGAPFF; DNA: TGTGCCAGCAGTCTGGGACAGGGGGCCCCTTTCTTT
D: .; length: 12; J: TRBJ1-3; V: TRBV19; size: once; CDR3: CASSRSGNTIYF; DNA: TGTGCCAGTAGTAGGTCAGGAAACACCATATATTTT
D: TRBD1; length: 14; J: TRBJ2-4; V: TRBV4-2; size: .; CDR3: CASSNRDSKNIQYF; DNA: TGTGCCAGCAGCAACCGGGACAGTAAAAACATTCAGTACTTC
D: TRBD2; length: 16; J: TRBJ2-1; V: TRBV7-6; size: .; CDR3: CASSPQTSGRSHEQFF; DNA: TGTGCCAGCAGCCCCCAGACTAGCGGGAGATCCCATGAGCAGTTCTTC
D: .; length: 14; J: TRBJ1-1; V: TRBV7-2; size: .; CDR3: CASSLAMGGAEAFF; DNA: TGTGCCAGCAGCTTAGCGATGGGGGGGGCTGAAGCTTTCTTT
D: .; length: 14; J: TRBJ2-7; V: TRBV4-3; size: .; CDR3: CASSQDQGAGAKYF; DNA: TGCGCCAGCAGCCAAGATCAGGGGGCGGGGGCAAAGTACTTC
D: .; length: 14; J: TRBJ2-3; V: TRBV4-2; size: .; CDR3: CASSQEALTDTQYF; DNA: TGTGCCAGCAGCCAAGAGGCCCTCACAGATACGCAGTATTTT
D: TRBD2; length: 14; J: TRBJ2-3; V: TRBV19; size: .; CDR3: CASRLAGVADTQYF; DNA: TGTGCCAGCCGACTAGCGGGAGTTGCAGATACGCAGTATTTT
D: .; length: 17; J: TRBJ2-5; V: TRBV21-1; size: .; CDR3: CASSKPTHPRNQETQYF; DNA: TGTGCTAGCAGCAAACCTACCCACCCCAGAAACCAAGAGACCCAGTACTTC
D: .; length: 14; J: TRBJ2-3; V: TRBV11-1; size: .; CDR3: CASSLAQGLDTQYF; DNA: TGTGCCAGCAGCTTAGCCCAGGGGCTAGATACGCAGTATTTT
D: TRBD1; length: 15; J: TRBJ2-7; V: TRBV7-9; size: once; CDR3: CASSSPGQASYEQYF; DNA: TGTGCCAGCAGCTCCCCGGGACAGGCGTCCTACGAGCAGTACTTC
D: .; length: 12; J: TRBJ1-3; V: TRBV21-1; size: .; CDR3: CASKRGGNTIYF; DNA: TGTGCTAGCAAAAGGGGAGGAAACACCATATATTTT
D: TRBD1; length: 15; J: TRBJ1-3; V: TRBV7-9; size: .; CDR3: CASSGPGGSGNTIYF; DNA: TGTGCCAGCAGCGGGCCAGGGGGCTCTGGAAACACCATATATTTT
D: .; length: 19; J: TRBJ1-4; V: TRBV7-9; size: .; CDR3: CASSLGGLARMATNEKLFF; DNA: TGTGCCAGCAGCTTAGGGGGTCTGGCAAGGATGGCAACTAATGAAAAACTGTTTTTT
D: .; length: 13; J: TRBJ1-4; V: TRBV18; size: .; CDR3: CASSPNGREKLFF; DNA: TGTGCCAGCTCACCAAATGGAAGAGAAAAACTGTTTTTT
D: .; length: 13; J: TRBJ2-7; V: TRBV15; size: .; CDR3: CATSSRGGDEQYF; DNA: TGTGCCACCAGCAGTAGGGGGGGCGACGAGCAGTACTTC
D: TRBD1; length: 15; J: TRBJ2-1; V: TRBV24-1; size: .; CDR3: CATREGQGASYEQFF; DNA: TGTGCCACCAGAGAAGGACAGGGGGCGTCATATGAGCAGTTCTTC